The entry below gives a single TCR beta chain sequence along with its context. CDR1 and CDR2 from the germline V gene are SGHRS and YFSETQ. V trimming: 4 bases; J trimming: 0 bases; junction bases outside the gene matches: 3. This CDR3 contains 17 residues. This sample was taken from a study of blood T cell repertoires in COVID-19. Study information: Acute and convalescent COVID-19 samples came from the United States, Italy and Spain.

Repertoires were generated with immunoSEQ multiplex PCR, while TCRdb's copy carries only in-frame clones and drops some. The data hold over 200,000 clones, with 84% observed a single time. The origin of this receptor is a woman older than 75 with active or convalescent COVID-19. The chain has TRBV5-1 and TRBJ2-1, with TRBD2 matching 14 bases. The specimen was peripheral blood. The CDR3 bases are TGCGCCAGCAGCCGGACTAGCGGGGGGAGCTCCTACAATGAGCAGTTCTTC. Residues: CASSRTSGGSSYNEQFF.